A single sample gave rise to the 30 T cell receptor beta chains below, sequenced in a study of blood T cell repertoires in COVID-19. Profiling relied on immunoSEQ multiplex PCR, and the TCRdb table lists in-frame clones only, not all of them. This table has roughly 220,000 clones, approximately 80% appearing once. The sequencing sample was made of peripheral blood. The receptors stem from a woman in her forties who had recovered from COVID-19.

The count of this clone is one. The chain joins TRBV10-1 to TRBJ2-7; 8 nucleotides align to TRBD1. CDR1 and CDR2 from the germline V gene are WNHNN and SYGVQD (reference sequence). V shed 3 bases, J shed 7 bases, and the junction held 8 bases outside the gene matches. There are 14 residues in the CDR3. The CDR3 spells CASSEGQGAGEQYF. CDR3 coding DNA: TGCGCCAGCAGTGAAGGGCAGGGGGCTGGGGAGCAGTACTTC.

With respect to this clone: The same CDR3 also results from other DNA sequences found in this sample. The V call is TRBV5-1, the J call TRBJ1-2; 8 bases align to TRBD1. Losses at the gene ends were 0 bases for V and 8 bases for J; bases not matched to a gene: 6. The CDR3 covers 14 residues. Per the germline V gene, CDR1 is SGHRS and CDR2 is YFSETQ. The CDR3 loop reads CASSLGGQGFGYTF. As DNA, the CDR3 is TGCGCCAGCAGCTTGGGAGGACAGGGATTCGGCTACACCTTC.

This chain links TRBV9 with TRBJ2-3; D unresolved. Germline V gives CDR1 SGDLS, CDR2 YYNGEE. The length of the CDR3 is 16 residues. V was clipped by 0 bases and J by 0 bases, with 11 bases between them. This chain's CDR3 is CASSVGASPSTDTQYF. The DNA for the CDR3 is TGTGCCAGCAGCGTAGGGGCCAGCCCTAGCACAGATACGCAGTATTTT.

V gene TRBV6-1 combines with J gene TRBJ2-5; 7 bases are shared with TRBD1. V dropped 4 bases and J dropped 3; count of bases not matched to a gene: 11. Germline CDR1 is MNHNS and CDR2 is SASEGT. The CDR3 has 16 amino acids. The CDR3 coding sequence is TGTGCCAGCAGTGGCAGGAGACAGGGCGTTGAAGAGACCCAGTACTTC. Encoded protein: CASSGRRQGVEETQYF.

The rearrangement links TRBV7-3 to TRBJ2-5, with D perhaps matching TRBD1 (5 bases). This CDR3 spans 14 amino acids. The V end lost 5 bases, the J end lost 7 bases, and 17 bases lay between the germline ends. CDR1 and CDR2 from the germline V gene are SGHTA and FQGTGA. The CDR3 region has the DNA TGTGCCAGCAGCAAAGACAGTCCGCCCGGGACCCAGTACTTC. This codes for CASSKDSPPGTQYF. The whole variable domain, filled in from reference TRBV7-3 and TRBJ2-5, reads GAGVSQTPSNKVTEKGKYVELRCDPISGHTALYWYRQSLGQGPEFLIYFQGTGAADDSGLPNDRFFAVRPEGSVSTLKIQRTERGDSAVYLCASSKDSPPGTQYFGPGTRLLVL.

The chain carries TRBV25-1 and TRBJ1-4; D uncertain. V lost 8 bases, J lost 8 bases, and 6 bases lay in between. The germline gives CDR1 MGHDK, CDR2 SYGVNS. The CDR3 runs 10 residues. The CDR3 DNA is TGTGCCAGCGGGAGGGAAAAACTGTTTTTT. This translates into CASGREKLFF.

The chain is built from TRBV5-1 and TRBJ1-2; 8 nucleotides match TRBD1. The length of the CDR3 is 15 residues. The ends lost 4 bases at V and 2 bases at J; junction bases unmatched: 7. Germline assignment: CDR1 SGHRS and CDR2 YFSETQ. The CDR3 region is CASSPTTGGNYGYTF. CDR3 DNA sequence: TGCGCCAGCAGCCCCACCACAGGGGGGAACTATGGCTACACCTTC.

The chain carries TRBV12-3 or TRBV12-4 and TRBJ2-1, with D hard to call. This CDR3 comprises 13 residues. V was pared by 3 bases and J by 8 bases, with 11 bases between. CDR3 sequence: CASSLLTRDEQFF. The CDR3 coding sequence is TGTGCCAGCAGTTTGCTCACCCGAGATGAGCAGTTCTTC.

This clone was detected once. The gene calls are TRBV20-1 and TRBJ2-1; TRBD1 aligns across 7 bases. The germline V gene encodes CDR1 DFQATT and CDR2 SNEGSKA (reference sequence). This CDR3 contains 14 residues. The ends lost 3 bases at V and 7 bases at J; junction bases unmatched: 9. This CDR3 is CSASRQGMGNEQFF. The DNA of the CDR3 is TGCAGTGCTAGTAGACAGGGAATGGGAAATGAGCAGTTCTTC.

The chain employs TRBV7-8 and TRBJ1-4, with 9 bases lining up with TRBD1. Losses at the gene ends were 0 bases for V and 5 bases for J; bases not matched to a gene: 4. This CDR3 is 16 amino acids long. Germline CDR1 SGHVS, CDR2 FQNEAQ. CDR3 sequence reads: CASSLATGTGNEKLFF. CDR3 nucleotides: TGTGCCAGCAGCTTAGCGACCGGGACAGGGAATGAAAAACTGTTTTTT.

The V call is TRBV9, the J call TRBJ2-1; no clear D. V was clipped by 3 bases and J by 1 base, with 8 bases between them. CDR1 and CDR2 from the germline V gene are SGDLS and YYNGEE. CDR3 length equals 14 residues. CDR3 bases: TGTGCCAGCAGCGCCTTCACATCCTACAATGAGCAGTTCTTC. This gives the protein CASSAFTSYNEQFF.

This sequence joins TRBV16 and TRBJ1-1; D might be TRBD1 (5 bases). The ends were cut back, 1 base at V and 5 bases at J, with 8 bases in the middle. CDR1 KGHSY and CDR2 FQNENV come from the germline V gene. The CDR3 has 13 residues. Here the CDR3 reads CASSQWGGTEAFF. CDR3 in DNA: TGTGCCAGCAGCCAATGGGGGGGGACTGAAGCTTTCTTT.

The genes are TRBV11-2 and TRBJ2-3; 10 bases match TRBD2. The junction had 7 bases not matched to a gene; V was cut back by 0 bases and J by 4 bases. This CDR3 is built from 17 residues. Germline V gene data show CDR1 as SGHAT and CDR2 as FQNNGV. The CDR3 region has the DNA TGTGCCAGCAGCTTAGATTTTAGCGGGGGGCAGCCAGATACGCAGTATTTT. It is translated as CASSLDFSGGQPDTQYF. Full variable domain (outside the CDR3, taken from reference TRBV11-2 and TRBJ2-3): EAGVAQSPRYKIIEKRQSVAFWCNPISGHATLYWYQQILGQGPKLLIQFQNNGVVDDSQLPKDRFSAERLKGVDSTLKIQPAKLEDSAVYLCASSLDFSGGQPDTQYFGPGTRLTVL.

The gene calls are TRBV15 and TRBJ2-3, with D possibly matching TRBD2 (5 bases). CDR1 and CDR2 (germline): LNHNV, YYDKDF (reference sequence). CDR3 length: 15 residues. V gave up 8 bases and J gave up 4 bases, with 19 bases separating them. The CDR3 protein is CATLAPVGVADTQYF. The CDR3 DNA sequence: TGTGCCACCTTGGCCCCCGTCGGGGTAGCAGATACGCAGTATTTT. Looking up the rest from reference TRBV15 and TRBJ2-3 gives the full variable domain: DAMVIQNPRYQVTQFGKPVTLSCSQTLNHNVMYWYQQKSSQAPKLLFHYYDKDFNNEADTPDNFQSRRPNTSFCFLDIRSPGLGDTAMYLCATLAPVGVADTQYFGPGTRLTVL.

The rearrangement joins TRBV18 to TRBJ2-7; TRBD1 matches 10 bases. Germline V CDR1 and CDR2: KGHSH, LQKENI. V shed 8 bases and J 6 bases; nucleotides not matched to a gene: 10. The CDR3 covers 14 residues. CDR3 nucleotide sequence: TGTGCCAGCACAAGACAGGGGGCCACCGGCGAGCAGTACTTC. Its protein is CASTRQGATGEQYF.

This clone was counted only a few times. V gene TRBV7-9 combines with J gene TRBJ1-1; D gene uncertain. V lost 5 bases and J 10 bases, leaving 17 bases between the germline ends. The CDR3 loop spans 13 amino acids. Germline loops: CDR1 SEHNR, CDR2 FQNEAQ (reference sequence). The CDR3 DNA reads as TGTGCCAGCAGCGAGCGGATCGGGGTACCAGCTTTCTTT. Translated, it gives CASSERIGVPAFF.

The chain recombines TRBV12-3 or TRBV12-4 with TRBJ1-1; D unclear. The CDR3 has 11 amino acids. Trimming stripped 8 bases from V and 2 bases from J, with 6 bases between. The CDR3 DNA reads TGTGCCAGCGGCCGTAACACTGAAGCTTTCTTT. It yields the protein CASGRNTEAFF.

The chain has TRBV4-1 and TRBJ2-7; 8 bases line up with TRBD1. The CDR3 totals 20 residues. With 0 bases clipped from V and 0 bases from J, the junction kept 16 bases outside the gene matches. Germline lookup yields CDR1 MGHRA and CDR2 YSYEKL. The CDR3, as DNA: TGCGCCAGCAGCCAAGATCCGTGGACAGGGAAATACGTGAGCTCCTACGAGCAGTACTTC. This translates into CASSQDPWTGKYVSSYEQYF.

The V call is TRBV7-9, the J call TRBJ1-2; D possibly corresponds to TRBD1 (5 bases). V dropped 5 bases and J dropped 5 bases, with 18 bases sitting between them. The CDR3 has 15 residues. Germline CDR1 is SEHNR and CDR2 is FQNEAQ (reference sequence). DNA for the CDR3: TGTGCCAGCAGCCTAACCACACAGGACACGTATGGCTACACCTTC. It codes for CASSLTTQDTYGYTF.

This rearrangement joins TRBV18 to TRBJ2-3; weak D call: TRBD2 (6 bases). Germline V gene data show CDR1 as KGHSH and CDR2 as LQKENI. V lost 2 bases and J lost 1, with 10 bases in between. The CDR3 spans 15 residues. Written as DNA, the CDR3 is TGTGCCAGCTCACCAACGGGCGGGGGCACAGATACGCAGTATTTT. Translated, it gives CASSPTGGGTDTQYF.

This chain joins TRBV25-1 and TRBJ2-3; 13 bases line up with TRBD2. V lost 6 bases, J lost 3 bases, and 6 bases stayed unmatched. This CDR3 contains 16 residues. Germline CDR1 is MGHDK and CDR2 is SYGVNS. This CDR3 is CASSRLAGGLTDTQYF. CDR3 in DNA: TGTGCCAGCAGCCGACTAGCGGGGGGACTAACAGATACGCAGTATTTT. Combining the CDR3 with reference TRBV25-1 and TRBJ2-3 gives the whole variable domain EADIYQTPRYLVIGTGKKITLECSQTMGHDKMYWYQQDPGMELHLIHYSYGVNSTEKGDLSSESTVSRIRTEHFPLTLESARPSHTSQYLCASSRLAGGLTDTQYFGPGTRLTVL.

The V and J genes are TRBV3-1 (or the pseudogene TRBV3-2) and TRBJ2-7; 14 nucleotides match TRBD2. This CDR3 comprises 19 residues. The ends lost 5 bases at V and 0 bases at J; junction bases unmatched: 12. In germline, CDR1 is LGHDT, CDR2 YNNKEL (reference sequence). CDR3 sequence: CASSGPGLAGDPRSYEQYF. The CDR3, as DNA: TGTGCCAGCAGCGGACCGGGACTAGCGGGGGACCCTCGCTCCTACGAGCAGTACTTC.

This chain connects TRBV9 to TRBJ2-3, with D perhaps matching TRBD2 (7 bases). CDR1 SGDLS and CDR2 YYNGEE come from the germline V gene. V lost 7 bases and J lost 4, with 10 bases in between. CDR3 length equals 12 residues. CDR3 sequence reads: CASGGAADTQYF. CDR3 nucleotides: TGTGCCAGCGGGGGGGCGGCAGATACGCAGTATTTT.

The rearrangement links TRBV3-1 (or the pseudogene TRBV3-2) to TRBJ1-3; D ambiguous. The CDR3 consists of 14 residues. V lost 0 bases and J 15 bases, leaving 18 bases between the germline ends. The germline V gene encodes CDR1 LGHDT and CDR2 YNNKEL (reference sequence). CDR3 sequence (DNA): TGTGCCAGCAGCCAAGATTGGGCAGCGGGCGAGAAATATTTT. Its protein product is CASSQDWAAGEKYF.

The rearrangement links TRBV12-1 to TRBJ2-5; the table assigns TRBD2, which was not confirmed against the DNA. TRBV12-1 counts as a pseudogene. This CDR3 region has 15 residues. Here the CDR3 reads CASSSWRPTGETQYF. The CDR3 nucleotides read TGTGCCAGCAGCTCCTGGAGGCCCACCGGGGAGACCCAGTACTTC.

The V gene is TRBV5-4, the J gene TRBJ2-3; 13 bases match TRBD2. This CDR3 region has 15 residues. V trimming: 5 bases; J trimming: 3 bases; junction bases outside the gene matches: 3. Germline V CDR1 and CDR2: SGHNT, YYREEE (reference sequence). The CDR3 region has the DNA TGTGCCAGCAGACTAGCGGGGGGGCGTACAGATACGCAGTATTTT. Its translation is CASRLAGGRTDTQYF.

This sequence joins TRBV7-2 and TRBJ1-1; tentative D call: TRBD1 (5 bases). The V gene's germline CDR1 is SGHTA and CDR2 FQGNSA. Trimming shortened V by 5 bases and J by 0 bases, and 16 bases separated the two germline ends. The CDR3 covers 16 residues. The DNA for the CDR3 is TGTGCCAGCAGCCCCGGGGGGACGGGAATGAACACTGAAGCTTTCTTT. Encoded protein: CASSPGGTGMNTEAFF.

The genes are TRBV4-3 and TRBJ2-7, with 11 positions matching TRBD2. Germline CDR1 reads LGHNA; CDR2 reads YSLEER. CDR3 length: 15 residues. V was clipped by 5 bases and J by 2 bases; unmatched bases: 5. Here the CDR3 reads CASSVGLAGTYEQYF. The CDR3 DNA is TGCGCCAGCAGCGTAGGACTAGCGGGCACCTACGAGCAGTACTTC.

The chain links TRBV6-5 to TRBJ2-7; D is unresolved. The V gene's germline CDR1 is MNHEY and CDR2 SVGAGI. The CDR3 runs 14 residues. Trimming removed 7 bases at V and 0 bases at J, with 13 bases between. This CDR3 reads CASKEVPSSYEQYF. In DNA form, the CDR3 reads TGTGCCAGCAAAGAAGTGCCGAGCTCCTACGAGCAGTACTTC.

The rearrangement uses TRBV7-2 and TRBJ2-1, with D possibly matching TRBD1 (5 bases). Looked up from germline, CDR1 is SGHTA and CDR2 is FQGNSA. Trimming left V 2 bases short and J 3 bases short, with 8 bases between. There are 14 residues in the CDR3. The CDR3 DNA sequence: TGTGCCAGCAGCTTAATAGGGGACTACAATGAGCAGTTCTTC. Protein sequence: CASSLIGDYNEQFF.